Presented here are 10 T cell receptor beta chains from one specimen sequenced in a study of neurological immune-mediated disorders. MiXCR was run by TCRdb on the 5' RACE reads, yielding one entry per CDR3 protein. The table records approximately 100,000 distinct CDR3 sequences, 3.5% to 4% of them present only once. The material sequenced was PBMCs. These receptors all stem from a woman between 18 and 29 years old with multiple sclerosis.

The sample holds many counts of this clonotype. V usage is TRBV14 and J usage is TRBJ2-2; D not certain. Germline V lookup: CDR1 SGHDN, CDR2 FVKESK. Trimming shortened V by 0 bases and J by 0 bases, and 17 bases separated the two germline ends. This CDR3 spans 19 amino acids. In DNA form, the CDR3 reads TGTGCCAGCAGCCAAGATTTCTCGTTCGGGCTGACGAACACCGGGGAGCTGTTTTTT. Amino acids: CASSQDFSFGLTNTGELFF.

This clonotype was detected many times. The V and J genes are TRBV11-3 and TRBJ1-1; no clear D. The length of the CDR3 is 13 residues. Germline values: CDR1 SGHNT, CDR2 YENEEA. Deletions cut 5 bases from V and 1 base from J, with 8 bases between. Here the CDR3 reads CASSVYGNTEAFF. In nucleotides, the CDR3 is TGTGCCAGCAGCGTGTACGGGAACACTGAAGCTTTCTTT.

This clonotype came up many times. This chain joins TRBV20-1 and TRBJ2-2; no reliable D call. Germline V CDR1 and CDR2: DFQATT, SNEGSKA (reference sequence). V was pared by 2 bases and J by 0 bases, with 4 bases between. This CDR3 is 13 amino acids long. The CDR3 loop reads CSARLTNTGELFF. The CDR3 bases are TGCAGTGCTAGACTGACGAACACCGGGGAGCTGTTTTTT.

The table lists this clonotype with many counts. The V gene is TRBV7-2, the J gene TRBJ2-5; the D gene is possibly TRBD2 (5 bases). The CDR3 runs 16 residues. V dropped 5 bases and J dropped 2 bases, with 18 bases sitting between them. Germline-derived CDR1 and CDR2 are SGHTA and FQGNSA. In nucleotides, the CDR3 is TGTGCCAGCAGCCGAAACGGGGAGTCCCTTCAAGAGACCCAGTACTTC. This codes for CASSRNGESLQETQYF.

In this sample, this clonotype turned up many times. V gene TRBV12-3 or TRBV12-4 combines with J gene TRBJ1-3, with 8 bases that match TRBD1. Trimming took 4 bases from V and 1 from J; bases not matched to a gene: 0. This CDR3 region has 14 residues. CDR3 loop: CASSYRGSGNTIYF. The CDR3 DNA reads as TGTGCCAGCAGTTACAGGGGGTCTGGAAACACCATATATTTT.

Many counts were recorded for this clonotype. V and J are TRBV20-1 and TRBJ1-2; the D is unclear. CDR1 and CDR2 (germline): DFQATT, SNEGSKA (reference sequence). The CDR3 length is 11 residues. Deletions cut 6 bases from V and 5 bases from J, with 10 bases between. The CDR3 DNA reads as TGCAGTGCCGTCTATGAATATGGCTACACCTTC. This gives the protein CSAVYEYGYTF.

This clonotype appeared many times. The chain has TRBV6-1 and TRBJ2-1; 10 nucleotides agree with TRBD2. Germline trimming cut 7 bases from V and 8 bases from J; bases unmatched to any gene: 11. The CDR3 consists of 15 residues. Germline-derived CDR1 and CDR2 are MNHNS and SASEGT. CDR3 sequence reads: CASILKRGGRDEQFF. CDR3 nucleotide sequence: TGTGCCAGCATCTTGAAGCGGGGGGGCCGCGATGAGCAGTTCTTC.

The chain has TRBV7-2 and TRBJ1-2; D might be TRBD1 (5 bases). This CDR3 contains 15 residues. The germline V gene has CDR1 SGHTA and CDR2 FQGNSA. The germline V and J ends were trimmed by 5 bases and 6 bases, with 19 bases remaining between them. CDR3 DNA: TGTGCCAGCAGCGCCGACGTGGCGGGGGGTGATGGCTACACCTTC. Amino acid sequence: CASSADVAGGDGYTF.

This clonotype was seen repeatedly, ten times or more. The V call is TRBV29-1, the J call TRBJ1-1; D gene unclear. The CDR3 consists of 12 residues. The germline V gene encodes CDR1 SQVTM and CDR2 ANQGSEA. V was trimmed by 4 bases and J by 3 bases, leaving 9 bases between them. CDR3 in amino acids: CSVVPGDTEAFF. Here the CDR3 DNA reads TGCAGCGTTGTTCCCGGAGACACTGAAGCTTTCTTT.

This clonotype showed up many times. This rearrangement joins TRBV20-1 to TRBJ1-1; D unclear. Germline V lookup: CDR1 DFQATT, CDR2 SNEGSKA (reference sequence). There are 11 residues in the CDR3. Trimming left V 4 bases short and J 5 bases short, with 8 bases between. For the CDR3, the DNA is TGCAGTGCTAAGGGAGTAACTGAAGCTTTCTTT. Protein product: CSAKGVTEAFF.